This passage covers 25 T cell receptor beta chains from one sample sequenced in a study of T cells in Graves' hyperthyroidism and ophthalmopathy. TCR beta CDR3 regions were amplified from RNA. The HTBI primer set served for first-round RT-PCR of the TCR CDR3. TCRdb ran MiXCR on the multiplex PCR reads and lists one entry per CDR3 protein. Here the sample spans around 660,000 distinct CDR3 sequences, over 40% being singletons. The sequenced sample consisted of peripheral blood or thyroid tissue (not recorded which). These receptors all come from an adult man with Graves' disease, either hyperthyroidism or ophthalmopathy (not recorded which).

In its sample, this clonotype was seen many times. The V and J genes are TRBV29-1 and TRBJ1-1, with D hard to call. The CDR3 sequence is 13 residues long. Trimming left V 3 bases short and J 4 bases short, with 12 bases between. Germline-derived CDR1 and CDR2 are SQVTM and ANQGSEA. The CDR3 DNA reads TGCAGCGTTGATTCAGGTCTACGCACTGAAGCTTTCTTT. It encodes CSVDSGLRTEAFF.

This clonotype was counted many times. The chain uses TRBV13 and TRBJ1-1; D is perhaps TRBD1 (6 bases). V shed 6 bases and J shed 1 base, with 12 bases lying between them. The CDR3 is made up of 14 amino acids. CDR1 and CDR2 (germline): PRHDT, FYEKMQ (reference sequence). CDR3 residues: CASSQDRRNTEAFF. Here the CDR3 DNA reads TGTGCCAGCAGTCAAGACAGGAGGAACACTGAAGCTTTCTTT. Drawing the rest from reference TRBV13 and TRBJ1-1, the complete variable domain is AAGVIQSPRHLIKEKRETATLKCYPIPRHDTVYWYQQGPGQDPQFLISFYEKMQSDKGSIPDRFSAQQFSDYHSELNMSSLELGDSALYFCASSQDRRNTEAFFGQGTRLTVV.

The rearrangement uses TRBV29-1 and TRBJ1-2; the D gene is possibly TRBD1 (5 bases). Germline V gene data show CDR1 as SQVTM and CDR2 as ANQGSEA. The CDR3 length is 13 residues. The V end lost 5 bases, the J end lost 5 bases, and 15 bases lay between the germline ends. The CDR3 region has the DNA TGCAGCGTTTACGGGGGAGGGAATTATGGCTACACCTTC. Residues: CSVYGGGNYGYTF.

This chain uses TRBV24-1 with TRBJ2-2; 7 nucleotides match TRBD1. CDR1 KGHDR and CDR2 SFDVKD come from the germline V gene. The CDR3 is made up of 18 amino acids. V lost 3 bases and J lost 0; bases outside the gene matches: 9. The CDR3 reads CATSDLGPGQPNTGELFF. The CDR3 nucleotides read TGTGCCACCAGTGATCTAGGACCGGGACAGCCGAACACCGGGGAGCTGTTTTTT.

Comments on this clonotype: A much larger clone sits a single nucleotide away, making a read error possible. The chain carries TRBV7-8 and TRBJ1-3; TRBD1 matches at 7 bases. Unmatched junction bases numbered 8, after V lost 5 bases and J lost 4 bases. The CDR3 length is 15 residues. CDR1 SGHVS and CDR2 FQNEAQ come from the germline V gene. CDR3 amino acids: CASSATPGQGNTIYF. Written as DNA, the CDR3 is TGTGCCAGCAGCGCAACCCCGGGACAGGGAAACACCATATATTTT.

This clonotype showed up many times. The chain joins TRBV7-9 to TRBJ1-6, with D perhaps matching TRBD1 (5 bases). CDR3 length equals 15 residues. The germline gives CDR1 SEHNR, CDR2 FQNEAQ (reference sequence). V was shortened by 4 bases and J by 2 bases, with 9 bases between the two germline ends. The CDR3 loop is CASSSTGTYNSPLHF. CDR3 bases: TGTGCCAGCAGCTCAACAGGAACCTATAATTCACCCCTCCACTTT.

This clonotype was found a few times. V and J are TRBV6-5 and TRBJ1-2; D is perhaps TRBD1 (6 bases). CDR3 length: 16 amino acids. Germline V gene data show CDR1 as MNHEY and CDR2 as SVGAGI. Deletions cut 5 bases from V and 2 bases from J, with 18 bases between. The CDR3 protein is CASSEELGGTNYGYTF. CDR3 DNA: TGTGCCAGCAGTGAAGAATTGGGGGGGACAAACTATGGCTACACCTTC.

About this clonotype itself: A clone one base away is much larger, so this may be a read error. The chain recombines TRBV2 with TRBJ1-1; D perhaps matches TRBD1 (5 bases). The CDR3 sequence is 15 residues long. Germline V lookup: CDR1 SNHLY, CDR2 FYNNEI. V lost 8 bases and J 4 bases, leaving 20 bases between the germline ends. CDR3 nucleotide sequence: TGTGCCAGCGATCCCCAGGGAGGGTGGAGCACTGAAGCTTTCTTT. Amino acids: CASDPQGGWSTEAFF.

This clonotype was observed at least ten times. This sequence joins TRBV24-1 and TRBJ1-1, with D possibly matching TRBD1 (5 bases). The CDR3 has 14 residues. Germline CDR1 is KGHDR and CDR2 is SFDVKD. Trimming took 9 bases from V and 0 from J, leaving 13 bases between them. The CDR3, as DNA: TGTGCCACCCGCGGAGCAGGGATGAACACTGAAGCTTTCTTT. Residues: CATRGAGMNTEAFF.

The chain has TRBV7-9 and TRBJ1-1; 7 bases fit TRBD1. Per germline, CDR1 SEHNR and CDR2 FQNEAQ (reference sequence). Unmatched junction bases numbered 10, after V lost 5 bases and J lost 1 base. The CDR3 consists of 16 residues. DNA for the CDR3: TGTGCCAGCAGCCAGGGGGTCGGGACGGAGAACACTGAAGCTTTCTTT. Encoded protein: CASSQGVGTENTEAFF. The full variable domain, its missing parts supplied by reference TRBV7-9 and TRBJ1-1, is DTGVSQNPRHKITKRGQNVTFRCDPISEHNRLYWYRQTLGQGPEFLTYFQNEAQLEKSRLLSDRFSAERPKGSFSTLEIQRTEQGDSAMYLCASSQGVGTENTEAFFGQGTRLTVV.

As concerns this clonotype: Because the CDR3 is missing its conserved closing phenylalanine or tryptophan, this is likely a read error. V usage is TRBV11-3 and J usage is TRBJ1-4, with 8 bases identical to TRBD1. Near its end, the DNA agrees better with TRBJ2-2, so the J call may be wrong. The germline V gene has CDR1 SGHNT and CDR2 YENEEA. CDR3 length: 14 amino acids. CDR3 region: CASSSAGGIGELFL. CDR3 sequence (DNA): TGTGCCAGCAGCTCCGCAGGGGGCATCGGGGAGCTGTTTCTT.

The rearrangement uses TRBV4-1 and TRBJ1-1; no definite D call. Germline lookup yields CDR1 MGHRA and CDR2 YSYEKL. The CDR3 is made up of 15 amino acids. Deletions cut 0 bases from V and 3 bases from J, with 11 bases between. This chain's CDR3 is CASSQEEGGHTEAFF. The CDR3 DNA follows: TGCGCCAGCAGCCAAGAAGAGGGAGGGCACACTGAAGCTTTCTTT.

This chain connects TRBV2 to TRBJ1-2; D call uncertain. V was pared by 7 bases and J by 3 bases, with 9 bases between. The CDR3 is 12 residues long. Germline lookup yields CDR1 SNHLY and CDR2 FYNNEI. The CDR3 loop reads CASTLAYYGYTF. The CDR3 DNA reads as TGTGCCAGCACCCTAGCGTACTATGGCTACACCTTC.

The rearrangement links TRBV6-5 to TRBJ1-1, with D perhaps matching TRBD1 (5 bases). Germline CDR1 is MNHEY and CDR2 is SVGAGI. V gave up 6 bases and J gave up 3 bases, with 11 bases separating them. The length of the CDR3 is 13 residues. CDR3 sequence reads: CASRVGRDTEAFF. In nucleotides, the CDR3 is TGTGCCAGCAGGGTGGGCAGGGACACTGAAGCTTTCTTT.

The chain is built from TRBV24-1 and TRBJ1-2, with D uncertain. This CDR3 comprises 13 residues. Trimming removed 0 bases at V and 7 bases at J, with 8 bases between. The germline V gene encodes CDR1 KGHDR and CDR2 SFDVKD. The CDR3 nucleotides are TGTGCCACCAGTGATTTGCGGGAGTCTGGCTACACCTTC. Protein: CATSDLRESGYTF.

The chain combines TRBV15 with TRBJ1-1; 7 bases map to TRBD1. Trimming cost V 3 bases and J 2 bases; bases outside gene matches: 6. This CDR3 has 15 amino acids. In germline, CDR1 is LNHNV, CDR2 YYDKDF (reference sequence). The chain's CDR3 is CATSRVTGTNTEAFF. The CDR3 DNA follows: TGTGCCACCAGCAGGGTGACAGGGACCAACACTGAAGCTTTCTTT.

This clonotype was seen many times. This chain links TRBV7-2 with TRBJ1-1, with D possibly matching TRBD1 (5 bases). Germline CDR1 SGHTA, CDR2 FQGNSA. V shed 6 bases and J shed 7 bases, with 12 bases lying between them. This CDR3 region has 12 residues. The CDR3 DNA reads TGTGCCAGCAGTCAGAGACAGATTGAAGCTTTCTTT. It codes for CASSQRQIEAFF.

This clonotype appeared once. V gene TRBV25-1 combines with J gene TRBJ1-2, with 7 bases matching TRBD1. The trim removed 6 bases at V and 8 bases at J, leaving 12 bases unmatched. Germline V gene sequence: CDR1 MGHDK, CDR2 SYGVNS. The CDR3 loop spans 14 amino acids. The CDR3 reads CASRGKGARHGYTF. The CDR3 DNA reads TGTGCCAGCAGGGGGAAGGGGGCGAGACACGGCTACACCTTC.

Only a few counts were recorded for this clonotype. J is TRBJ1-2 and V is TRBV20-1; a possible D gene is TRBD1 (5 bases). The CDR3 has 14 amino acids. Trimming took 3 bases from V and 8 from J, leaving 19 bases between them. CDR1 is DFQATT and CDR2 is SNEGSKA in the germline V gene (reference sequence). The CDR3 reads CSASTPGGEAGYTF. The CDR3 coding sequence is TGCAGTGCTAGCACCCCGGGGGGAGAGGCCGGCTACACCTTC.

The chain links TRBV24-1 to TRBJ1-5, with 7 positions matching TRBD1. The CDR3 length is 13 residues. From germline, CDR1 is KGHDR and CDR2 SFDVKD. V lost 12 bases to trimming and J lost 2 bases; unmatched junction nucleotides: 6. The CDR3 reads CAWGGQGNQPQHF. The DNA of the CDR3 is TGTGCCTGGGGTGGACAGGGCAATCAGCCCCAGCATTTT.

This clonotype was observed at least ten times. The V gene is TRBV25-1, the J gene TRBJ1-2, with no clear D. CDR3 length: 16 amino acids. The V end lost 3 bases, the J end lost 5 bases, and 19 bases lay between the germline ends. Germline lookup yields CDR1 MGHDK and CDR2 SYGVNS. The CDR3 DNA is TGTGCCAGCAGTGACAACCGACATTCGACGGAATATGGCTACACCTTC. This gives the protein CASSDNRHSTEYGYTF.

This clonotype was observed a handful of times. The rearrangement links TRBV12-5 to TRBJ1-2, with a tentative D call TRBD1 (6 bases). The CDR3 is 13 residues long. Per germline, CDR1 LGHNT and CDR2 FRNRAP. V was trimmed by 6 bases and J by 7 bases, leaving 15 bases between them. Written as DNA, the CDR3 is TGTGCTAGTGGCATTGGGGGGCAGAGTGGCTACACCTTC. It encodes CASGIGGQSGYTF.

The chain combines TRBV7-9 with TRBJ1-2; possibly TRBD1 for D (6 bases). The CDR3 consists of 14 residues. Looked up from germline, CDR1 is SEHNR and CDR2 is FQNEAQ (reference sequence). With 3 bases removed from V and 6 bases from J, the gap between germline ends came to 14 bases. The CDR3: CASSLSGGADGYTF. Here the CDR3 DNA reads TGTGCCAGCAGCTTGTCGGGGGGCGCGGATGGCTACACCTTC. The full variable domain, in which reference TRBV7-9 and TRBJ1-2 provide the parts outside the CDR3, is DTGVSQNPRHKITKRGQNVTFRCDPISEHNRLYWYRQTLGQGPEFLTYFQNEAQLEKSRLLSDRFSAERPKGSFSTLEIQRTEQGDSAMYLCASSLSGGADGYTFGSGTRLTVV.

This clonotype was recorded at least ten times. The chain employs TRBV24-1 and TRBJ2-5; D uncertain. This CDR3 has 15 residues. Trimming removed 2 bases at V and 0 bases at J, with 9 bases between. Germline values: CDR1 KGHDR, CDR2 SFDVKD. Written as DNA, the CDR3 is TGTGCCACCAGTGATTCCCTCCGGAACCAAGAGACCCAGTACTTC. It specifies CATSDSLRNQETQYF.

This clonotype was observed once. V gene TRBV24-1 combines with J gene TRBJ1-5, with D possibly matching TRBD1 (5 bases). V was trimmed by 4 bases and J by 2 bases, leaving 17 bases between them. Germline CDR1 is KGHDR and CDR2 is SFDVKD. This CDR3 is 17 amino acids long. The CDR3 nucleotides read TGTGCCACCAGTGAAGCGGGTATGGGGGTCCGCAATCAGCCCCAGCATTTT. This sequence encodes CATSEAGMGVRNQPQHF.